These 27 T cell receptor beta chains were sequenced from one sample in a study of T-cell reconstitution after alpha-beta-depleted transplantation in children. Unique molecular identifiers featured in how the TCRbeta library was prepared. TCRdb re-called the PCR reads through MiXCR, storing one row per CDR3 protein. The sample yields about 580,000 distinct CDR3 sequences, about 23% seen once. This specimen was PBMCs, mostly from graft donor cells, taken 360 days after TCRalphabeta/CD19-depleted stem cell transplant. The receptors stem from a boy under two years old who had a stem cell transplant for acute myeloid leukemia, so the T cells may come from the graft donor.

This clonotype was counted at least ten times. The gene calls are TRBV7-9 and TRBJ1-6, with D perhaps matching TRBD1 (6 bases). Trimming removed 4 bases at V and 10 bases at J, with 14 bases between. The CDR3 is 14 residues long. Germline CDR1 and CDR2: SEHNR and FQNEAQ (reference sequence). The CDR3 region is CASSSMGGGSPLHF. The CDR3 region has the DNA TGTGCCAGCAGCTCCATGGGGGGCGGGTCACCCCTCCACTTT.

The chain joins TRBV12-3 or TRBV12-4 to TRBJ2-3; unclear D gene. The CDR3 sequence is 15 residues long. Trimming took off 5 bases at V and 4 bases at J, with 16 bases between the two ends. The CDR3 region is CASSPVVARPDTQYF. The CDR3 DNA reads TGTGCCAGCAGTCCCGTGGTAGCCCGACCAGATACGCAGTATTTT.

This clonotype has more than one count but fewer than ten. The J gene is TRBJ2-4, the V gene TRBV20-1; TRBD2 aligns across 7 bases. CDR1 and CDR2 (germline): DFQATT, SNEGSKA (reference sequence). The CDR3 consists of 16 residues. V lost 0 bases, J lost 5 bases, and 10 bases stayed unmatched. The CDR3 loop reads CSARDPTRGFQNIQYF. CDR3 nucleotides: TGCAGTGCTAGAGACCCGACGCGGGGGTTCCAAAACATTCAGTACTTC.

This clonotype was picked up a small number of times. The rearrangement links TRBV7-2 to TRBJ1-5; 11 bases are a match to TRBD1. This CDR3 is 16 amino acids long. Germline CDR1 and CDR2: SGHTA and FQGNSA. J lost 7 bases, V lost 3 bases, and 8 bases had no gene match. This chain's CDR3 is CASSFLDRGRGQPQHF. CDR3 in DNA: TGTGCCAGCAGCTTCTTGGACAGGGGGCGAGGACAGCCCCAGCATTTT. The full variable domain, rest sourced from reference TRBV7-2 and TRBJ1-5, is GAGVSQSPSNKVTEKGKDVELRCDPISGHTALYWYRQSLGQGLEFLIYFQGNSAPDKSGLPSDRFSAERTGGSVSTLTIQRTQQEDSAVYLCASSFLDRGRGQPQHFGDGTRLSIL.

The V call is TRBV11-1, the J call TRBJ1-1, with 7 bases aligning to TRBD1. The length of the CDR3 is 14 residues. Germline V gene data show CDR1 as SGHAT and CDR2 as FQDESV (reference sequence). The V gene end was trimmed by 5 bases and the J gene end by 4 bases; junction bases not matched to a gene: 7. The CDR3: CASSPPTGSTEAFF. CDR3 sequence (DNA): TGTGCCAGCAGCCCACCGACAGGGTCCACTGAAGCTTTCTTT.

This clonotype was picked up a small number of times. This CDR3 is CASSLESFLTDTQYF. CDR3 DNA sequence: TGCGCCAGCAGCCTCGAGAGTTTTCTCACAGATACGCAGTATTTT. The rearrangement uses TRBV4-3 and TRBJ2-3; D not resolved. The germline V and J ends were trimmed by 4 bases and 2 bases, with 13 bases remaining between them. Germline V CDR1 and CDR2: LGHNA, YSLEER. The CDR3 totals 15 residues.

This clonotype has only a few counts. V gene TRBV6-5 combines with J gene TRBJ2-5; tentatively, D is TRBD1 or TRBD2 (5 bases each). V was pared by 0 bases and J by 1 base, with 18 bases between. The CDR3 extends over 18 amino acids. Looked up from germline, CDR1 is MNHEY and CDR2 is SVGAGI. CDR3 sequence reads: CASSYSLSAGTLQETQYF. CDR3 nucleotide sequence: TGTGCCAGCAGTTACTCGCTTTCAGCAGGGACCCTCCAAGAGACCCAGTACTTC.

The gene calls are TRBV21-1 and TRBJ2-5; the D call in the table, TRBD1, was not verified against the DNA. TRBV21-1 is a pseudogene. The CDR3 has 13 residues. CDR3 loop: CASSTQGYETQYF. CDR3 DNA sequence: TGTGCCAGCAGCACGCAGGGATACGAGACCCAGTACTTC.

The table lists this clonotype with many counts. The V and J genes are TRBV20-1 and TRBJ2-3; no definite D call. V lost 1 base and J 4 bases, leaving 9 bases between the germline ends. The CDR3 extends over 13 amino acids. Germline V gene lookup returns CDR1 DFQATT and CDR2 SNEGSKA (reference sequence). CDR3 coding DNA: TGCAGTGCTAGAGCTAACCCTGCAGATACGCAGTATTTT. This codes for CSARANPADTQYF.

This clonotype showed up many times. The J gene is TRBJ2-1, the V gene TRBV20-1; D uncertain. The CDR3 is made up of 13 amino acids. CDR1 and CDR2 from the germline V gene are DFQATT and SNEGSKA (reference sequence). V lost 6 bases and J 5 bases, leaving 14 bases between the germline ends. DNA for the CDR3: TGCAGTGCCCAAGCACTGTCCGACAATGAGCAGTTCTTC. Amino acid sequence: CSAQALSDNEQFF.

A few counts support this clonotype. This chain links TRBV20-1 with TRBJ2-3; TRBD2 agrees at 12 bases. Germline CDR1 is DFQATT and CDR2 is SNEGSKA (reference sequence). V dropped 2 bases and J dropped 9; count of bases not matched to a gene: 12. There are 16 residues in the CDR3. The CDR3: CSARPPSGGARETQYF. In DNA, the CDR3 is TGCAGTGCTAGACCTCCTAGCGGGGGGGCCCGTGAGACGCAGTATTTT.

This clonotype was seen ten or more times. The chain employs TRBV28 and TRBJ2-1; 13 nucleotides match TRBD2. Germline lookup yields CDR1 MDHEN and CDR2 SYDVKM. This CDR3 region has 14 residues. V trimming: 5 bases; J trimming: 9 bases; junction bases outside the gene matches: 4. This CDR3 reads CASSPLAGGAEQFF. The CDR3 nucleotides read TGTGCCAGCAGTCCACTAGCGGGGGGGGCTGAGCAGTTCTTC. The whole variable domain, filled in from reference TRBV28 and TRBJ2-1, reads DVKVTQSSRYLVKRTGEKVFLECVQDMDHENMFWYRQDPGLGLRLIYFSYDVKMKEKGDIPEGYSVSREKKERFSLILESASTNQTSMYLCASSPLAGGAEQFFGPGTRLTVL.

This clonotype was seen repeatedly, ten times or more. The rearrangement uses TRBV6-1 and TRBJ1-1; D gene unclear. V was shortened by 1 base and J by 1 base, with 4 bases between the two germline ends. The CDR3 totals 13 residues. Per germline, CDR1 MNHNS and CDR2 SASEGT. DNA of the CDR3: TGTGCCAGCAGTGAAGTGCCGAACACTGAAGCTTTCTTT. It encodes CASSEVPNTEAFF.

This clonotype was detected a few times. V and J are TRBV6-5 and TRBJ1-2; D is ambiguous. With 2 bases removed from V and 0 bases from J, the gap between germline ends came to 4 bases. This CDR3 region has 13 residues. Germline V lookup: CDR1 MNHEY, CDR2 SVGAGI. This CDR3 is CASSYNSNYGYTF. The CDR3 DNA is TGTGCCAGCAGTTACAACTCTAACTATGGCTACACCTTC.

Here the CDR3 DNA reads TGTGCCAGCAGTTCAACGGGACGGACCTACGAGCAGTACTTC. Protein: CASSSTGRTYEQYF. V and J are TRBV12-3 or TRBV12-4 and TRBJ2-7; D possibly uses TRBD1 or TRBD2 (5 bases each). Trimming removed 4 bases at V and 2 bases at J, with 12 bases between. The CDR3 runs 14 residues.

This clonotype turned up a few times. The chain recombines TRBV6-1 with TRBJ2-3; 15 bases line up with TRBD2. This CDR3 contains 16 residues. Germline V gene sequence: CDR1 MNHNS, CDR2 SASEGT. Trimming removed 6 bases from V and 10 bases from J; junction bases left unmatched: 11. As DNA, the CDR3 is TGTGCCAGCAGCTTCACCCGGACTAGCGGGGGGGCCGCGCAGTATTTT. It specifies CASSFTRTSGGAAQYF.

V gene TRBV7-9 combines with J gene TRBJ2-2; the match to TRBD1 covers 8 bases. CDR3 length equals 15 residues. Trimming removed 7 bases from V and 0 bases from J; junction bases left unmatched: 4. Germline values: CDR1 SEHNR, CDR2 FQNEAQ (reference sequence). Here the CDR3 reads CASTRDRSNTGELFF. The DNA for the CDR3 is TGTGCCAGCACCAGGGACAGGTCGAACACCGGGGAGCTGTTTTTT.

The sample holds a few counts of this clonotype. CDR3 protein: CSASGGMLSNTGELFF. The CDR3 DNA sequence: TGCAGTGCTAGTGGGGGGATGCTATCGAACACCGGGGAGCTGTTTTTT. The chain employs TRBV20-1 and TRBJ2-2; possible D gene TRBD2, 6 bases. Germline V lookup: CDR1 DFQATT, CDR2 SNEGSKA (reference sequence). Trimming took 3 bases from V and 0 from J, leaving 14 bases between them. The CDR3 length is 16 residues.

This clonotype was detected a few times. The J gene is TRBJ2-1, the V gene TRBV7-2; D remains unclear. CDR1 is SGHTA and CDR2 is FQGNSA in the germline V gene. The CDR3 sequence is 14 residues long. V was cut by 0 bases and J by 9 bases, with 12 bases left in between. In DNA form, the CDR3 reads TGTGCCAGCAGCTTAGCGGAAGGGCAAGGTGAGCAGTTCTTC. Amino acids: CASSLAEGQGEQFF.

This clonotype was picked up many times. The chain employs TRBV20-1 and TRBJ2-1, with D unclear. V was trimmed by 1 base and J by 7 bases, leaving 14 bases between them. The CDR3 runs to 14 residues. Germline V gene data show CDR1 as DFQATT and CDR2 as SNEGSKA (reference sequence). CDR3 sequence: CSARGFFGINEQFF. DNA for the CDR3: TGCAGTGCTAGAGGTTTCTTCGGAATAAATGAGCAGTTCTTC.

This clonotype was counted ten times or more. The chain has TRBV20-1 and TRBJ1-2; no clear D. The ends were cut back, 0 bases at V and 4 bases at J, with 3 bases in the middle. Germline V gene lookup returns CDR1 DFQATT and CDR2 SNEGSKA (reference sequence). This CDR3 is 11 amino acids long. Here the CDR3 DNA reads TGCAGTGCTAGAGATCTCTATGGCTACACCTTC. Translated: CSARDLYGYTF.

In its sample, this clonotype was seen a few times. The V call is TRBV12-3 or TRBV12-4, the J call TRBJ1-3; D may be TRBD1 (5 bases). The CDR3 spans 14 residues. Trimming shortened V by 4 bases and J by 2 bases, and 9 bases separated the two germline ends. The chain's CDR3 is CASSWGTAGNTIYF. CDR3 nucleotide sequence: TGTGCCAGCAGTTGGGGCACGGCTGGAAACACCATATATTTT.

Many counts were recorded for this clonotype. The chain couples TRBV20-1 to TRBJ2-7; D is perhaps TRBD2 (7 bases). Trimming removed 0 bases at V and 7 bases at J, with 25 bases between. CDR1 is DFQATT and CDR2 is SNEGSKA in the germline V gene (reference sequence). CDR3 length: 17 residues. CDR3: CSARDSQRQVSGGEQYF. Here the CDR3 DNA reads TGCAGTGCTAGAGATTCCCAAAGACAGGTTTCGGGGGGAGAGCAGTACTTC.

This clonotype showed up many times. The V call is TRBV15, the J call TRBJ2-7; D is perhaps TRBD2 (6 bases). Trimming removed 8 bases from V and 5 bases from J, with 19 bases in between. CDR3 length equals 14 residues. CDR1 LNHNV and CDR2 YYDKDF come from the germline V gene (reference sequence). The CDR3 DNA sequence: TGTGCCACCGCGGAGGGTGAGGGTATCAACGAGCAGTACGTC. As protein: CATAEGEGINEQYV.

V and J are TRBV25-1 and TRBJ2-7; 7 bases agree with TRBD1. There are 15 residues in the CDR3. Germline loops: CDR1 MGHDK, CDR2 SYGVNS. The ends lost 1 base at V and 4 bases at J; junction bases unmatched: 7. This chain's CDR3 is CASSESGTAKYEQYF. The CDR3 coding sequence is TGTGCCAGCAGTGAATCCGGGACAGCAAAATACGAGCAGTACTTC.

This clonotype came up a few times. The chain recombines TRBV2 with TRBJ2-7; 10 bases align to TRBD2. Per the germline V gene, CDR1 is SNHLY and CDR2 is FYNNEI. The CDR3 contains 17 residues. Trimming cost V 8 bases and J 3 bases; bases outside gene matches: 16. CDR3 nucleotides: TGTGCCAGCCAAGCCTACCTAGCGGGGGCCGCTGGCTACGAGCAGTACTTC. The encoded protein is CASQAYLAGAAGYEQYF.

In nucleotides, the CDR3 is TGCAGTGCTTCCTGGACAGGGCAGTTCTTC. Protein product: CSASWTGQFF. The chain combines TRBV20-1 with TRBJ2-1; 7 nucleotides line up with TRBD1. CDR3 length: 10 residues. In germline, CDR1 is DFQATT, CDR2 SNEGSKA (reference sequence). Germline trimming cut 5 bases from V and 12 bases from J; bases unmatched to any gene: 4.